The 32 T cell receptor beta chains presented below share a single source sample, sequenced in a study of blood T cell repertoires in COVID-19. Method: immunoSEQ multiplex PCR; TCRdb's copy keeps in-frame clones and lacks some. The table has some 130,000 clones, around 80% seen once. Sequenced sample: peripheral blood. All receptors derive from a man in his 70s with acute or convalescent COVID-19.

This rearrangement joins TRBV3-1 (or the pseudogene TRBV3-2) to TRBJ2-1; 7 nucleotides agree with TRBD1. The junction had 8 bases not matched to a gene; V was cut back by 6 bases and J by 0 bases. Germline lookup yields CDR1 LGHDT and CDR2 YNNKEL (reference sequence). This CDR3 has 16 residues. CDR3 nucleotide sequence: TGTGCCAGCAGACCAAGGGGGCAGGGCTCCTACAATGAGCAGTTCTTC. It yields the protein CASRPRGQGSYNEQFF.

The CDR3 spells CASRYRRDEQYF. The CDR3 nucleotides are TGTGCCAGCAGGTACAGGCGTGACGAGCAGTACTTC. The chain links TRBV12-3 or TRBV12-4 to TRBJ2-7, with D perhaps matching TRBD1 (5 bases). Trimming shortened V by 6 bases and J by 5 bases, and 11 bases separated the two germline ends. This CDR3 comprises 12 residues.

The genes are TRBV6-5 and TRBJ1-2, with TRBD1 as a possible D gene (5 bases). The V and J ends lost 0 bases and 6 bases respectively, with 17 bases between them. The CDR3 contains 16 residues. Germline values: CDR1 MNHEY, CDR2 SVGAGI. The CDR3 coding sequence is TGTGCCAGCAGTTACTCAGGGGCAGGGAAGGGTCATGGCTACACCTTC. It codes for CASSYSGAGKGHGYTF.

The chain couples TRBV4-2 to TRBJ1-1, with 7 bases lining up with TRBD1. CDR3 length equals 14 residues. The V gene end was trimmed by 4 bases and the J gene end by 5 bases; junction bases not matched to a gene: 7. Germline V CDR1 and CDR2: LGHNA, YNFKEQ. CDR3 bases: TGTGCCAGCAGCCCGGGACAGCAGGGGACTGAAGCTTTCTTT. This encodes CASSPGQQGTEAFF.

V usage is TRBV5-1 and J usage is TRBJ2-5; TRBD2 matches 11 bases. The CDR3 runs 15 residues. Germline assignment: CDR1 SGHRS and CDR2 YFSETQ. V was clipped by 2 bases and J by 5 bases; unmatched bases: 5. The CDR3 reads CASSFSGGAMETQYF. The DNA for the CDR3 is TGCGCCAGCAGCTTTAGCGGGGGGGCCATGGAGACCCAGTACTTC.

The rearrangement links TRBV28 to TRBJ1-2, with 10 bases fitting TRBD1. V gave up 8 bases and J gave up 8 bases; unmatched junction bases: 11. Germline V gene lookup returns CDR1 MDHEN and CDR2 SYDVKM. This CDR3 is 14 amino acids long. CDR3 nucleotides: TGTGCCAGCTCCCGGGACAGGGGCTCCGGGGGCTACACCTTC. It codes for CASSRDRGSGGYTF.

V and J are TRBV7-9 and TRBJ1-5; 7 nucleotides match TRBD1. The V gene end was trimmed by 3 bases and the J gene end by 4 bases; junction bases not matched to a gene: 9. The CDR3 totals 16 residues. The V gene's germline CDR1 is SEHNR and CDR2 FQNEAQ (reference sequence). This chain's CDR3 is CASSFNRGSGNQPQHF. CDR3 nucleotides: TGTGCCAGCAGCTTCAACAGGGGCTCCGGGAATCAGCCCCAGCATTTT.

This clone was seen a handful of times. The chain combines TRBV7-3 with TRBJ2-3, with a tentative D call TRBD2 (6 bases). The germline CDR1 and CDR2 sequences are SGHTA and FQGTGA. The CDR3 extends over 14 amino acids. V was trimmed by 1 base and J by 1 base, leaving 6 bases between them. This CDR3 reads CASSLRGGTDTQYF. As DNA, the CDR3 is TGTGCCAGCAGCTTAAGGGGGGGCACAGATACGCAGTATTTT.

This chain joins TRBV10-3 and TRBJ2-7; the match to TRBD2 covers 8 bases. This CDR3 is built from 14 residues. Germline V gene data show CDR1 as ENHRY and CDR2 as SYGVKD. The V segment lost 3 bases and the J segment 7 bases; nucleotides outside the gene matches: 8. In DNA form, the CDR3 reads TGTGCCATCAGTGACGTCGGGGGGGCGGGAGAGCAGTACTTC. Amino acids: CAISDVGGAGEQYF.

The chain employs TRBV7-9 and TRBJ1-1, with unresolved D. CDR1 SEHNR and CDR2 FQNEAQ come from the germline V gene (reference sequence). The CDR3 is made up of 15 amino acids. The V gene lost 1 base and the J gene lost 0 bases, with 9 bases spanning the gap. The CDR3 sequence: CASSLGAAMNTEAFF. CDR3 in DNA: TGTGCCAGCAGCTTAGGGGCAGCCATGAACACTGAAGCTTTCTTT. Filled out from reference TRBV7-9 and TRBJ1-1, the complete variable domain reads DTGVSQNPRHKITKRGQNVTFRCDPISEHNRLYWYRQTLGQGPEFLTYFQNEAQLEKSRLLSDRFSAERPKGSFSTLEIQRTEQGDSAMYLCASSLGAAMNTEAFFGQGTRLTVV.

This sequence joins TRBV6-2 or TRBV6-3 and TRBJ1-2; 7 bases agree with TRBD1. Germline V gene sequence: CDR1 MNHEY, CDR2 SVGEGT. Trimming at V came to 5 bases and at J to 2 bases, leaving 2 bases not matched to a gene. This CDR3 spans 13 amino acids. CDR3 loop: CASSDRANYGYTF. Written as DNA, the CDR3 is TGTGCCAGCAGTGACAGGGCCAACTATGGCTACACCTTC.

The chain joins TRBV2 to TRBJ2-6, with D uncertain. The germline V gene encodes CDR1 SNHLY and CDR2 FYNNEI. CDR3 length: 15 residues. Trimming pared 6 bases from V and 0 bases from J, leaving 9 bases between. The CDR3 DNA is TGTGCCAGCAGGGTACAGAGCTCTGGGGCCAACGTCCTGACTTTC. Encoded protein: CASRVQSSGANVLTF. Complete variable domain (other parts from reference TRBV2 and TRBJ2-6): EPEVTQTPSHQVTQMGQEVILRCVPISNHLYFYWYRQILGQKVEFLVSFYNNEISEKSEIFDDQFSVERPDGSNFTLKIRSTKLEDSAMYFCASRVQSSGANVLTFGAGSRLTVL.

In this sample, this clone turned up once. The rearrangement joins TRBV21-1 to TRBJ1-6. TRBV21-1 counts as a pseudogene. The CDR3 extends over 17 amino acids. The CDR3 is CASSKGRPSSYNSPLHF. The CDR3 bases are TGTGCCAGCAGCAAAGGGCGGCCCAGCTCCTATAATTCACCCCTCCACTTT.

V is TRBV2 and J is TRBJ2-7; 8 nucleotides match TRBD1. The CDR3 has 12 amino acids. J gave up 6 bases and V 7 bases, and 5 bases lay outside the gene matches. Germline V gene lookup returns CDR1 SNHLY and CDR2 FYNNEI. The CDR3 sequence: CASTWTGFEQYF. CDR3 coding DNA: TGTGCCAGCACCTGGACAGGGTTCGAGCAGTACTTC.

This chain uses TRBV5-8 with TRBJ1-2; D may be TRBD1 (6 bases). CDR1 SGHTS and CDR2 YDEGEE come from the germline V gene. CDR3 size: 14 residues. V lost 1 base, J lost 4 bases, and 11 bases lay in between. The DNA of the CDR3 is TGTGCCAGCAGCTTGACGCGGGGGGCCTATGGCTACACCTTC. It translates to CASSLTRGAYGYTF.

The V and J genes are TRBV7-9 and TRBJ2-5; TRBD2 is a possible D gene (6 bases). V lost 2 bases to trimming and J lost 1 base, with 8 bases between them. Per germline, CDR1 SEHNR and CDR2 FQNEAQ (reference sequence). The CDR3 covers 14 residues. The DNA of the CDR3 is TGTGCCAGCAGCTTACAGGGACTCCAAGAGACCCAGTACTTC. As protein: CASSLQGLQETQYF.

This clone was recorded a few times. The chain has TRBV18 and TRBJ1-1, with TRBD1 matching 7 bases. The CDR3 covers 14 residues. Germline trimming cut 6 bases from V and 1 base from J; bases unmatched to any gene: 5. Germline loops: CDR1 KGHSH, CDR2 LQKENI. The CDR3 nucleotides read TGTGCCAGCTCGCGGGGACAGCAGAACACTGAAGCTTTCTTT. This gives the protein CASSRGQQNTEAFF.

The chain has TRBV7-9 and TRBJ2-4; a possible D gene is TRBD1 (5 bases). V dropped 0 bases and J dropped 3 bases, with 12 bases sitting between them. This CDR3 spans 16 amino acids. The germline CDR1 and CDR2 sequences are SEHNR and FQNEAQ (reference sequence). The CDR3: CASSLAVGVDKNIQYF. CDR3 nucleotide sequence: TGTGCCAGCAGCTTAGCGGTAGGGGTAGACAAAAACATTCAGTACTTC.

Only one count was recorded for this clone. This CDR3 reads CASSQDSGLGSGFVDEQYF. CDR3 in DNA: TGCGCCAGCAGCCAAGATTCCGGGCTCGGGTCAGGGTTCGTCGACGAGCAGTACTTC. The chain couples TRBV4-1 to TRBJ2-7; D is perhaps TRBD1 (5 bases). Germline CDR1 is MGHRA and CDR2 is YSYEKL. The CDR3 covers 19 residues. V dropped 0 bases and J dropped 5 bases, with 26 bases sitting between them.

CDR3 amino acids: CASSGQQAFLMNTEAFF. The CDR3 DNA is TGTGCCAGCAGTGGCCAGCAGGCTTTCCTAATGAACACTGAAGCTTTCTTT. V usage is TRBV28 and J usage is TRBJ1-1; D remains unclear. Germline V gene lookup returns CDR1 MDHEN and CDR2 SYDVKM. Trimming left V 5 bases short and J 0 bases short, with 19 bases between. The CDR3 is made up of 17 amino acids.

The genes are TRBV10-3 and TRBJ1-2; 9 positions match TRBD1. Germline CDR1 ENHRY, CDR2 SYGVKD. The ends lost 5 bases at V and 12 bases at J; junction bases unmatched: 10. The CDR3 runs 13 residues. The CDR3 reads CAISLNRGQGHTF. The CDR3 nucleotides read TGTGCCATCAGTCTGAACAGGGGGCAGGGCCACACCTTC.

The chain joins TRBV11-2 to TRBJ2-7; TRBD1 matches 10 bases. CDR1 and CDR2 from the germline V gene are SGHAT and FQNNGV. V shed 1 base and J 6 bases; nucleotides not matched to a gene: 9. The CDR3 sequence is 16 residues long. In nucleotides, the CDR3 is TGTGCCAGCAGCTTAGTGGGGACAGGGGTTTACTTCGAGCAGTACTTC. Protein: CASSLVGTGVYFEQYF.

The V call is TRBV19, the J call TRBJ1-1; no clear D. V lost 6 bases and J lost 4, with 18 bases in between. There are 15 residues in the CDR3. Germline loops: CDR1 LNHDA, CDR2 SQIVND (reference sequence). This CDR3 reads CASRPRGSWGTEAFF. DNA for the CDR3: TGTGCCAGTAGACCCCGGGGTTCGTGGGGCACTGAAGCTTTCTTT.

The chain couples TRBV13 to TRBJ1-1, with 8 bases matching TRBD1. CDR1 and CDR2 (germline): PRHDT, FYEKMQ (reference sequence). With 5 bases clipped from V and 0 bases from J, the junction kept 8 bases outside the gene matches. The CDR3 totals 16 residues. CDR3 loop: CASSRAGQGLNTEAFF. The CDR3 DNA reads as TGTGCCAGCAGCCGCGCCGGACAGGGTCTGAACACTGAAGCTTTCTTT.

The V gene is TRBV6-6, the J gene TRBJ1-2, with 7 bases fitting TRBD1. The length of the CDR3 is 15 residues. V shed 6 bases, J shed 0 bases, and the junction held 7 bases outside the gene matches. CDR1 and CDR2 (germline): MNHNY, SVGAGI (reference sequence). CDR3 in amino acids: CASSPGGTSNYGYTF. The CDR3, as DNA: TGTGCCAGCAGCCCAGGGGGAACCTCTAACTATGGCTACACCTTC.

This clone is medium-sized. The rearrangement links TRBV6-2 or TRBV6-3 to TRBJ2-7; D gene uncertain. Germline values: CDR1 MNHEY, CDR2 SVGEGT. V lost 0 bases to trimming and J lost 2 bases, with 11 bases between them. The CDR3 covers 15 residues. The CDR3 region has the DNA TGTGCCAGCAGTTACTCGCAGGATCTGCCCTACGAGCAGTACTTC. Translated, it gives CASSYSQDLPYEQYF.

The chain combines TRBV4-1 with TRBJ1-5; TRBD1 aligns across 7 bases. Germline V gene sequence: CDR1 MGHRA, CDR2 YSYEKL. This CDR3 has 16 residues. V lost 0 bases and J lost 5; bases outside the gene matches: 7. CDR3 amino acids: CASSQEATQGYQPQHF. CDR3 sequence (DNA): TGCGCCAGCAGCCAAGAGGCAACACAGGGGTATCAGCCCCAGCATTTT.

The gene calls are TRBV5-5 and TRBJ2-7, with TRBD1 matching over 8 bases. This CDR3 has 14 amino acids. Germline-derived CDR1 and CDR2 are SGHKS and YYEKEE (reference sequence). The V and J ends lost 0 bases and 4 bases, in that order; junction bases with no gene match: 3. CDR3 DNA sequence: TGTGCCAGCAGCTTGGAGCAGGGGGCTTACGAGCAGTACTTC. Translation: CASSLEQGAYEQYF.

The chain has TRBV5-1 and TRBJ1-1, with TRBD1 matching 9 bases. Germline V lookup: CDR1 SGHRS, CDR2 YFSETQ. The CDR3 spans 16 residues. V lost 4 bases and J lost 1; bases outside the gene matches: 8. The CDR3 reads CASSPTGGGWNTEAFF. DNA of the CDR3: TGCGCCAGCAGCCCTACAGGGGGCGGCTGGAACACTGAAGCTTTCTTT.

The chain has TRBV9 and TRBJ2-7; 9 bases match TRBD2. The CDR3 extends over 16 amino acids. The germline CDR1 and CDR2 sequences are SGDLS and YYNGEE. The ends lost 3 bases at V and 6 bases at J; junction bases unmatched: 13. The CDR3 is CASSGPGTSLFGEQYF. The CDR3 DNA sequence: TGTGCCAGCAGCGGACCCGGGACTAGCTTATTCGGCGAGCAGTACTTC.

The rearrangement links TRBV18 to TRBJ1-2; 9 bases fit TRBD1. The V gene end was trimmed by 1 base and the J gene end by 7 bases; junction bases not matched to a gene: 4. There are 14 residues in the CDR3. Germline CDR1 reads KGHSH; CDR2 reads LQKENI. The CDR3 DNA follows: TGTGCCAGCTCACCACTAGGACAGGGGTCTGGCTACACCTTC. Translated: CASSPLGQGSGYTF. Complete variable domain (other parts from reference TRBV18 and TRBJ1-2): NAGVMQNPRHLVRRRGQEARLRCSPMKGHSHVYWYRQLPEEGLKFMVYLQKENIIDESGMPKERFSAEFPKEGPSILRIQQVVRGDSAAYFCASSPLGQGSGYTFGSGTRLTVV.

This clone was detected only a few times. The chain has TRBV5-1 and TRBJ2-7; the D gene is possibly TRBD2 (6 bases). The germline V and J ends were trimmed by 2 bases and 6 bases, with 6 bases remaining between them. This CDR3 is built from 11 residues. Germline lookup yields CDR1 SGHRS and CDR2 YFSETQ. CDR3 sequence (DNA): TGCGCCAGCAGCTTCGGGGGCGAGCAGTACTTC. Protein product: CASSFGGEQYF.